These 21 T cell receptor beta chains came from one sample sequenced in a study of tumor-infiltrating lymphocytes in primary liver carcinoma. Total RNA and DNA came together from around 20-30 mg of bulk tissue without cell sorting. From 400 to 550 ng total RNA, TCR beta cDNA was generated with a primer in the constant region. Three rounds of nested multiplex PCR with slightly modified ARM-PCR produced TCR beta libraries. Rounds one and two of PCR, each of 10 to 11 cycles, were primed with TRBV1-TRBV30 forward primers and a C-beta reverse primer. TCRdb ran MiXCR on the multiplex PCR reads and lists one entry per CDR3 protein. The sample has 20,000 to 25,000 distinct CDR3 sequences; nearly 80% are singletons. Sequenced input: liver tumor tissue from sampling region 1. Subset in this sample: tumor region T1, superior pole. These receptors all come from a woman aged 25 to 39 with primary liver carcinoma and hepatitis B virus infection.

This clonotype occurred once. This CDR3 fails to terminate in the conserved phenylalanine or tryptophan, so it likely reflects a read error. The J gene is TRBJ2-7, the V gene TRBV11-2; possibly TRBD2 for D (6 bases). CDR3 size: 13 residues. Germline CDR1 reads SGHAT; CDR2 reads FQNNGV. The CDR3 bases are TGTGCTAGCAAGATTGCGGGGAACTACGTGCAGTACATC. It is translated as CASKIAGNYVQYI.

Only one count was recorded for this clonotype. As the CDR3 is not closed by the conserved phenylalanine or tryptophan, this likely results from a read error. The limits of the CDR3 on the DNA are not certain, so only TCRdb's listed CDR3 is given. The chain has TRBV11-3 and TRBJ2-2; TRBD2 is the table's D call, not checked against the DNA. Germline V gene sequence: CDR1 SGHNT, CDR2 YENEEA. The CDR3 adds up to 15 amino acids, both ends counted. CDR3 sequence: CASNRREGATGEPFY.

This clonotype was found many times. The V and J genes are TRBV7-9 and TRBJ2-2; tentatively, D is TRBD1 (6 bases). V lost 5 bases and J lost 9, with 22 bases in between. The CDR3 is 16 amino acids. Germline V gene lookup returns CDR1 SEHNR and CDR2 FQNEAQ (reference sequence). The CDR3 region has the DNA TGTGCCAGCAGCCCACCGGCGGCAGGGGCTGTTCGGGAGCTGTTTTTT. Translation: CASSPPAAGAVRELFF.

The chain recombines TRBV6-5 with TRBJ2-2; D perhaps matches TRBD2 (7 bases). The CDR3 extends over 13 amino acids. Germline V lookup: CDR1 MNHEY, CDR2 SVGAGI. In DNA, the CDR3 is TGTCAGCAGCCTCGGGGGGCGGTCGGGGAGCTGTTTTTT. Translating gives CQQPRGAVGELFF.

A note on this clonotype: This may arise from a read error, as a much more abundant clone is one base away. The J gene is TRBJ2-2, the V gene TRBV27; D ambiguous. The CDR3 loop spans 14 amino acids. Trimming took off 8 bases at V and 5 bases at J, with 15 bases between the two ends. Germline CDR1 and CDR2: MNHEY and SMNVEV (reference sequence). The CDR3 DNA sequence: TGTGCCAGCGGCCGCAAGAGTATGACCGGGGAGCTGTTTTTT. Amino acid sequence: CASGRKSMTGELFF.

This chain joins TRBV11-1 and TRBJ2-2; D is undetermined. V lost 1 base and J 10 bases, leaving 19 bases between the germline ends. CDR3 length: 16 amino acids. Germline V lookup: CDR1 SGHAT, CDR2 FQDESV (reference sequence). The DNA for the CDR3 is TGTGCCAGCAGCTTAGTGGGGTGTACGAACACAGCGGAGCTGTTTTTT. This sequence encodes CASSLVGCTNTAELFF.

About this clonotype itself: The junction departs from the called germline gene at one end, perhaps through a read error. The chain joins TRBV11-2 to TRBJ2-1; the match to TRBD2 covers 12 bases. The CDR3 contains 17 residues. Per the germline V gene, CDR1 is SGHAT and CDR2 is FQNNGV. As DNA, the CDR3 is TGTGCTAGCAGCCTTACTAGCGGGAGGTTCCCAGGCGATGAGCATTCCTTC. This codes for CASSLTSGRFPGDEHSF.

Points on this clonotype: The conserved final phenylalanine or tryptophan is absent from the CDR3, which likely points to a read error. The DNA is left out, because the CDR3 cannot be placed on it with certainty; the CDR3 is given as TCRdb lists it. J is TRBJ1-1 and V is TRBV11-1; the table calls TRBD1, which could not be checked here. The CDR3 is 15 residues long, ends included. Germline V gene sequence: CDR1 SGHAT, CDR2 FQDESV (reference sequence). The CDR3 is CASSSTGTVNIEVFL.

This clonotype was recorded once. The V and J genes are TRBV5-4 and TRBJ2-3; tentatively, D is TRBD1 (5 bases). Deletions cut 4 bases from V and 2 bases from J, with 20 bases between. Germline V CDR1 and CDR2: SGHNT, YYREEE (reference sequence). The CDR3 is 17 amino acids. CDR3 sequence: CASSVDRHHPPTDTQYF. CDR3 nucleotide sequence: TGTGCCAGCAGCGTAGACAGACACCACCCACCCACAGATACGCAGTATTTT.

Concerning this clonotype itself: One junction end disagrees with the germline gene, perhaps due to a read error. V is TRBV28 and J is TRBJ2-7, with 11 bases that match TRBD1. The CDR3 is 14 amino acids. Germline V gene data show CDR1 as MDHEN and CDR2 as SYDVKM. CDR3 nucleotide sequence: TGTGCCAGCAGTTCAACCAGGACAGGGGGCGAGCAGTATTTC. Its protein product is CASSSTRTGGEQYF.

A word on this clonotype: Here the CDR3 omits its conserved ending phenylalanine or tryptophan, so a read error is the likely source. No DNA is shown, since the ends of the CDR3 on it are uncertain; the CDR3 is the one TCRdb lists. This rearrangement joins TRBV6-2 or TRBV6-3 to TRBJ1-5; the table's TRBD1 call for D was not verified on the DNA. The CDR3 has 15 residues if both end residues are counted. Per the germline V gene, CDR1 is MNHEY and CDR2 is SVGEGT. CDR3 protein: CASGMDSFGNQPQHL.

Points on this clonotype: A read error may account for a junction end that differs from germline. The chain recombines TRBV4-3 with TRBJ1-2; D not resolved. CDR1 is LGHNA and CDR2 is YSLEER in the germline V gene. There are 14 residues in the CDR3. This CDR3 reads CAGSAELEIYDYTF. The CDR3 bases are TGTGCCGGCAGCGCTGAGTTGGAGATCTATGACTACACCTTC.

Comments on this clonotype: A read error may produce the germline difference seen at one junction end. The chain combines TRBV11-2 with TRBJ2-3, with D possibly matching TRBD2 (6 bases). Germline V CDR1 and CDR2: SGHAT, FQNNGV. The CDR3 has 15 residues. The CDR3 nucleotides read TGTGTCAGCAGCTTAGAGACTGGCGGGACGGATACGCAGTATTTT. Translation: CVSSLETGGTDTQYF.

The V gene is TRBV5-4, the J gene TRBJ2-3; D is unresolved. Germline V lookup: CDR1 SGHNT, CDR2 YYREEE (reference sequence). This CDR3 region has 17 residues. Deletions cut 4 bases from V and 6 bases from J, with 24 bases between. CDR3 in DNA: TGTGCCAGCAGCGTAGATGGAGACCCTCCACCCACCGATACGCAGTATTTT. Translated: CASSVDGDPPPTDTQYF.

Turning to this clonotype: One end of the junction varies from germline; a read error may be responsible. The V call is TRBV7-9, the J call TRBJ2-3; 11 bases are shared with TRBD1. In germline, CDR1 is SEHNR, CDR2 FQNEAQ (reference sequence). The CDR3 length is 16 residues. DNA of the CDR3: TGTGCCAGCAGCTCCGGGGACAGGGGGTACTTAGATACGCAGTACTTT. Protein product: CASSSGDRGYLDTQYF. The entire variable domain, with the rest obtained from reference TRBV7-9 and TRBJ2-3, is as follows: DTGVSQNPRHKITKRGQNVTFRCDPISEHNRLYWYRQTLGQGPEFLTYFQNEAQLEKSRLLSDRFSAERPKGSFSTLEIQRTEQGDSAMYLCASSSGDRGYLDTQYFGPGTRLTVL.

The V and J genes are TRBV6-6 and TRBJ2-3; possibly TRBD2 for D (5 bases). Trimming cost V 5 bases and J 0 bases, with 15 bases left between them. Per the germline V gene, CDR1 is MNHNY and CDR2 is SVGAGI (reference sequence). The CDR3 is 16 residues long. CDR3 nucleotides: TGTGCCAGCAGTCCATACCGGGATAGGAGCACAGATACGCAGTATTTT. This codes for CASSPYRDRSTDTQYF.

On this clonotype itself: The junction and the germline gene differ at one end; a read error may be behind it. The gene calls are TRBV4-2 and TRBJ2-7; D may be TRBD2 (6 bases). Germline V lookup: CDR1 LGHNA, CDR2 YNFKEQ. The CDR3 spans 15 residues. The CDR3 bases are TGTGTCAGCAACCAAGATCCCGGGAGTTCCTACGAGCAGTACTTC. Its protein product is CVSNQDPGSSYEQYF.

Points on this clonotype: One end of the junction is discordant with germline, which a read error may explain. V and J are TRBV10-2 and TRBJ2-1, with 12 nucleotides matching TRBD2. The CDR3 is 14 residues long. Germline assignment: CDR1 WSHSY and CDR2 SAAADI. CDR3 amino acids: CTSSGLAGDNEQFF. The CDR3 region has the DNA TGCACCAGCTCGGGACTAGCGGGCGACAATGAGCAGTTCTTC.

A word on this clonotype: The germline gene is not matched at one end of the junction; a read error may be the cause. The CDR3 DNA follows: TGTGCCAGCAGCTTCGGGATAGGTACAATCTACGGGCAGTACTTC. Amino acids: CASSFGIGTIYGQYF. The V gene is TRBV11-3, the J gene TRBJ2-7; maybe TRBD2 (5 bases). Germline V gene data show CDR1 as SGHNT and CDR2 as YENEEA. CDR3 length: 15 amino acids.

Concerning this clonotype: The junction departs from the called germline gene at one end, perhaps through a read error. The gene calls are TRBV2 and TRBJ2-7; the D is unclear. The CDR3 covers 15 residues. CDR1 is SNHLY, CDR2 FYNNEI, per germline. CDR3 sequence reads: CASSEGWAITYEQYF. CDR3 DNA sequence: TGTGCCAGCAGTGAAGGGTGGGCGATTACCTATGAGCAATACTTC.

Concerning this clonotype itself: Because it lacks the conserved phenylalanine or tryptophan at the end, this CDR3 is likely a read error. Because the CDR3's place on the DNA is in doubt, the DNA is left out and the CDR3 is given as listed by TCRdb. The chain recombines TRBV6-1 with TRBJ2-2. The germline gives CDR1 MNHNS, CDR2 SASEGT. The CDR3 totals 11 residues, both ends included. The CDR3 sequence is CASSAVGKLYL.